This TCR beta chain was sequenced in a study of T cell repertoires in cytomegalovirus infection. Study at large: Well-studied HLA-B-restricted epitopes and recently identified HLA-C-restricted epitopes of CMV were both used in the study. TCR beta signatures that were public indicated CMV infection and matching HLA type. Whole-study results and caveats: CMV-specific TCR beta clonotypes restricted by HLA-C dominated the ex vivo response.

TCRdb recomputed calls from the reads with MiXCR, one row per CDR3 protein. Of approximately 300,000 distinct CDR3 sequences listed, about 29% are singletons. The V end was cut by 5 bases, the J end by 2 bases, with 11 bases between. This CDR3 comprises 14 residues. Germline values: CDR1 SGHTA, CDR2 FQGNSA. This clonotype has at least ten counts. Its antigen is still unknown. The receptor was isolated from a human donor in good health (CMV status not recorded). Some clones in this sample may be carry-over from other donors' samples. The V gene is TRBV7-2, the J gene TRBJ2-3; possibly TRBD1 or TRBD2 for D (5 bases each). Sequences were derived from cultured PBMCs, sampled from culture after CMV antigen stimulation. The CDR3 reads CASSPRGPTDTQYF. The CDR3 nucleotides are TGTGCCAGCAGCCCAAGGGGACCCACAGATACGCAGTATTTT.